This is a list of T cell receptor beta chains from one sample in a study of cytomegalovirus exposure and HLA in healthy donors. Measured with immunoSEQ multiplex PCR; TCRdb has only the in-frame clones, and not every one. The profile shows fewer than 100,000 clones, approximately 91% of them singletons. Sequenced: PBMCs. The source of these receptors is a man aged 25 to 40 in good health and CMV-seronegative. Each CDR3 is given with its conserved first and last residue. The D gene is left open where the match is weak. Some rows have no size entry. The others give once, few or many, or a class for an expanded clone.

j_call d_call v_call clone_size cdr3_length cdr3_nt cdr3_aa
TRBJ2-7 - TRBV11-3 - 19 TGTGCCAGCAGCTTAGACCGGGGCGGGGGCCCGCCAATCTCCTACGAGCAGTACTTC CASSLDRGGGPPISYEQYF
TRBJ2-7 - TRBV10-1 few 13 TGCGCCAGCAGTGAGACCACAGGGAACGAGCAGTACTTC CASSETTGNEQYF
TRBJ2-7 - TRBV7-2 - 13 TGTGCCAGCAGCCCTAATGCGGGTTCCGAGCAGTACTTC CASSPNAGSEQYF
TRBJ2-7 TRBD2 TRBV28 - 12 TGTGCCAGCCATGCGGGAGCCTACGAGCAGTACTTC CASHAGAYEQYF
TRBJ2-3 - TRBV7-3 - 16 TGTGCCAGCAGCTTAATTCCAGGGCTTTCTTTAGATACGCAGTATTTT CASSLIPGLSLDTQYF
TRBJ1-2 TRBD1 TRBV11-3 once 17 TGTGCCAGCAGCAATCCCGACAGGGGTGCTTCTAACTATGGCTACACCTTC CASSNPDRGASNYGYTF
TRBJ2-7 TRBD2 TRBV10-2 - 14 TGCGCCAGCAGCGGGACTAGCGGGAGCTACGAGCAGTACTTC CASSGTSGSYEQYF
TRBJ2-1 TRBD1 TRBV29-1 - 15 TGCAGCGTCCAGGGACAGCCAAGCTCCTACAATGAGCAGTTCTTC CSVQGQPSSYNEQFF
TRBJ2-7 TRBD1 TRBV5-1 - 15 TGCGCCAGCAGCTTGGAAGGACAGGGAAGTCACGAGCAGTACTTC CASSLEGQGSHEQYF
TRBJ1-5 - TRBV5-5 - 14 TGTGCCAGCAGCTTCGTTGGCCCCAATCAGCCCCAGCATTTT CASSFVGPNQPQHF